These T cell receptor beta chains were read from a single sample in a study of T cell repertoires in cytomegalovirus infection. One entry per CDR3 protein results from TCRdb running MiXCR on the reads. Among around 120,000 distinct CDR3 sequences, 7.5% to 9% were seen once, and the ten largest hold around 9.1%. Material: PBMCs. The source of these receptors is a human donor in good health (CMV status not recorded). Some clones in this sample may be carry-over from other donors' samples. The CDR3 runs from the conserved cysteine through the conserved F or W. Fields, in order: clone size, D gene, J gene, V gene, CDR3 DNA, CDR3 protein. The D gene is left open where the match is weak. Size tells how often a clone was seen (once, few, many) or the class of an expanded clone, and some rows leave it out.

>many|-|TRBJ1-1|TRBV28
TGTGCCAGCACCCTTCGGGCCGCGGCTGAAGCTTTCTTT
CASTLRAAAEAFF
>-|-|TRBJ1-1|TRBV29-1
TGCAGCGTTATACAGCGATTTGCGAACACTGAAGCTTTCTTT
CSVIQRFANTEAFF
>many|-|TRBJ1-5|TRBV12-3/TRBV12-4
TGTGCCAGCAGTTCGGATCAGAATCAGCCCCAGCATTTT
CASSSDQNQPQHF
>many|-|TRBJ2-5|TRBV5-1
TGCGCCAGCAGCTTGTCTAGCGAAGAGACCCAGTACTTC
CASSLSSEETQYF
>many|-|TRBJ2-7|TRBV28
TGTGCCAGCAGTTTATCCGCCTACGAGCAGTACTTC
CASSLSAYEQYF
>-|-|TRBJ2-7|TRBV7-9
TGTGCCACAGAGGGGGAAGAGAACGAGCAGTACTTC
CATEGEENEQYF
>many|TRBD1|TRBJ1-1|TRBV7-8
TGTGCCAGCAGCCAGCGTGAAGGGGGCGTGTACACTGAAGCTTTCTTT
CASSQREGGVYTEAFF
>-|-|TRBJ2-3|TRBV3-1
TGTGCCAGCAGCCTCCTATTAGATACGCAGTATTTT
CASSLLLDTQYF
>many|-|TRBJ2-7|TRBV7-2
TGTGCCAGCGGGGGGACTTTTTTCTACGAGCAGTACTTC
CASGGTFFYEQYF
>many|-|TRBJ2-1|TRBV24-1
TGTGCCACCAGTGATTTAGGGCCAGAGCAGTTCTTC
CATSDLGPEQFF
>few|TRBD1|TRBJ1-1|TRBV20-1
TGCAGTGCTAGAGAGAAACTTACAGGGGGCACTGAAGCTTTCTTT
CSAREKLTGGTEAFF
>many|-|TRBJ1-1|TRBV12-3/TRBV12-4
TGTGCCAGCCGTTCGCCGTCAGGGATGCGCACTGAAGCTTTCTTT
CASRSPSGMRTEAFF
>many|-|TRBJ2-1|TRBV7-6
TGTGCCAGCAGCTTAGGGGGGCAAATCTACAATGAGCAGTTCTTC
CASSLGGQIYNEQFF
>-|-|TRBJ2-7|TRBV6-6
TGTGCCAGCAAAGATTGGTCAGTCCAAAGGGACGAGCAGTACTTC
CASKDWSVQRDEQYF
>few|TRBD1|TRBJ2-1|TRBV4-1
TGCGCCAGCAGCCAATATCAGGGGGCCTATGAGCAGTTCTTC
CASSQYQGAYEQFF
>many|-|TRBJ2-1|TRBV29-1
TGCAGCGTGGGGGGGGGCATCCCCCACAATGAGCAGTTCTTC
CSVGGGIPHNEQFF
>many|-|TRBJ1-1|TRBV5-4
TGTGCCAGCAGGCGAACGGAGAACACTGAAGCTTTCTTT
CASRRTENTEAFF
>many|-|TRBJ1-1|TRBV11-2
TGTGCCAGCAGTAGGGCCAGAGCGAACACTGAAGCTTTCTTT
CASSRARANTEAFF
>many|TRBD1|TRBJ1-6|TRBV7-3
TGTGCCAGCAGCCTCCGGGCCAGGGGGCAAAATTCACCCCTCCACTTT
CASSLRARGQNSPLHF
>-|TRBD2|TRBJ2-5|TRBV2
TGTGCCAGCAGTGTGTTAGCGGGGGCACAAGAGACCCAGTACTTC
CASSVLAGAQETQYF
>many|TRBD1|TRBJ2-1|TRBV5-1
TGCGCCAGCAGCCCTGGACAGGGTTTCTCCTACAATGAGCAGTTCTTC
CASSPGQGFSYNEQFF
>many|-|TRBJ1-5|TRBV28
TGTGCAGTAAACCAGGGCTTGGACCAGCCCCAGCATTTT
CAVNQGLDQPQHF
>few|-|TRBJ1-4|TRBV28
TGTGCCAGCAGTTTGGGCCGAAGGGAAAAACTGTTTTTT
CASSLGRREKLFF
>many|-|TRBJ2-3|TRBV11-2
TGTGCCAGCAGCTTCCCACCCGGGGTGGCAGATACGCAGTATTTT
CASSFPPGVADTQYF
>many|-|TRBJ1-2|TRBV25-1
TGTGCCAGCAGTGGACAATTTATGAACAACTATGGCTACACCTTC
CASSGQFMNNYGYTF
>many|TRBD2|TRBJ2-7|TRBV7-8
TGTGCCAGCAGCTTAGTTCGGGGGGCCTACGAGCAGTACTTC
CASSLVRGAYEQYF
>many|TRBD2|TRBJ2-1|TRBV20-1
TGCAGTGCCACTAGCGGATACAATGAGCAGTTCTTC
CSATSGYNEQFF
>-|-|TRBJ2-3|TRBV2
TGTGCCAGCAGTGATCTTGGGTTACGACCAGATACGCAGTATTTT
CASSDLGLRPDTQYF
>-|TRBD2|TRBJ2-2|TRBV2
TGTGCCAGCAGTGCGGGACTAGTGGGTGTCGGGGAGCTGTTTTTT
CASSAGLVGVGELFF
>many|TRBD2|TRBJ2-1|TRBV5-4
TGTGCCAGCAGCTCTGAGGGAGCGGGGGTAAATCTGGTCAATGAGCAGTTCTTC
CASSSEGAGVNLVNEQFF
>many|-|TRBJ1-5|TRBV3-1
TGTGCCAGCAGTCTCGGACGTCACGGGAGTCAGCCCCAGCATTTT
CASSLGRHGSQPQHF
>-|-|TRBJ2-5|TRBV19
TGTGCCACCGGCGGCAGTATACAAGAGACCCAGTACTTC
CATGGSIQETQYF
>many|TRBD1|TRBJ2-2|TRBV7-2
TGTGCCAGCAGCTCCAGGGACAGGGCGGTCGGGGAGCTGTTTTTT
CASSSRDRAVGELFF
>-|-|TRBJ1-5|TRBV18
TGTGCCAGCTCACCCGAACAGGTCCCAATCCATAGCAATCAGCCCCAGCATTTT
CASSPEQVPIHSNQPQHF
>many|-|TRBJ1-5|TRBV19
TGTGCCAGTAGACCCCCCTCGGGGGTCGGTAATCAGCCCCAGCATTTT
CASRPPSGVGNQPQHF
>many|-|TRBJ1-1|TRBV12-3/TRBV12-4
TGTGCCAGCAGTTTTCGGGGTGAGGTACCCGAAGCTTTCTTT
CASSFRGEVPEAFF
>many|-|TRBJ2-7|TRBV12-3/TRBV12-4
TGTGCCAGCAGCCCCACGGCAAGCGGGGACAACTACGAGCAGTACTTC
CASSPTASGDNYEQYF
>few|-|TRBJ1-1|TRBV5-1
TGCGCCAGCAGCTTAGGCGCCACCCCCGCAGGGGTGAACACTGAAGCTTTCTTT
CASSLGATPAGVNTEAFF
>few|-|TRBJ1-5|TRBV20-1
TGCAGTGCTAGGACAGCTCCTCAAAAGCCCCAGCATTTT
CSARTAPQKPQHF
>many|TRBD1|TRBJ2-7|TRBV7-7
TGTGCCAGCAGCTTAGGACAGGGAGAATTCTACGAGCAGTACTTC
CASSLGQGEFYEQYF